Sequencing of this T cell receptor (beta chain) was carried out in a study of OX40 agonist ivuxolimab in advanced cancers. Whole-study context: Recorded diagnoses for dose-escalation patients were hepatocellular carcinoma, melanoma, renal cell or head and neck cancer.

About this clone itself: Its antigen is currently unknown. At the DNA level, this CDR3 is encoded by other sequences in the same sample as well.

Blood samples were obtained at baseline, cycle 4 day 1, and cycle 7 day 1. Findings and limits, study-wide: Among T cells, CD8+ cells averaged more expanded clones than CD4+ cells.

Libraries were prepared by immunoSEQ multiplex PCR; TCRdb keeps only in-frame clonotypes and omits some of them. Of 120,000 or so clones listed, just under 95% are singletons. This specimen was CD4+ or CD8+ T cells sorted from blood, taken in a trial of the OX40 agonist ivuxolimab. This receptor was taken from an adult with an advanced solid tumor such as melanoma, head and neck, liver or kidney cancer.

For the CDR3, the DNA is TGTGCCAGCAGTTACTCGAGGTCAGATACGCAGTATTTT. This codes for CASSYSRSDTQYF. The chain couples TRBV6-5 to TRBJ2-3; D unresolved. The CDR3 covers 13 residues. V lost 0 bases, J lost 4 bases, and 5 bases lay in between. Per germline, CDR1 MNHEY and CDR2 SVGAGI.